The clone carrying this T cell receptor (beta chain) appeared a few times. No antigen is known for it. A library made for alpha chains picked up this beta chain off target, so its size means little. Noted time point: sample taken at primary tumor resection. MiXCR, run by TCRdb on the 5' RACE reads, gives a single entry per CDR3 protein. The sample includes a few thousand distinct CDR3 sequences, around 12% of them seen just once. This entry belongs to a study of spatial heterogeneity in lung cancer. Findings and limits, study-wide: How many expanded intratumoral alpha and beta TCRs were present tracked the tumor mutation count, which was a count of nonsynonymous mutations.

CDR1 and CDR2 (germline): MNHEY, SVGEGT. V shed 3 bases, J shed 2 bases, and the junction held 3 bases outside the gene matches. This CDR3 spans 15 amino acids. Here the sequenced sample was lung tumor tissue, taken at surgery. The chain has TRBV6-2 or TRBV6-3 and TRBJ2-1; TRBD1 aligns across 8 bases. The receptor comes from a male donor with early-stage non-small cell lung cancer. The CDR3: CASSYRTGTYNEQFF. CDR3 bases: TGTGCCAGCAGTTATAGGACAGGGACCTACAATGAGCAGTTCTTC.